The 15 T cell receptor beta chains reported below all come from one sample, sequenced in a study of blood T cell repertoires in COVID-19. The protocol was immunoSEQ multiplex PCR, while the TCRdb copy is restricted to in-frame clones and leaves out a portion. The sample shows 400,000 to 550,000 clones, approximately 90% of them seen only once. Material for sequencing was peripheral blood. These receptors all stem from a woman younger than 45 with acute or convalescent COVID-19.

CDR3 in DNA: TGCGCCAGCAGCCAAGGCGGGGGGCTTACCTACGAGCAGTACTTC. It yields the protein CASSQGGGLTYEQYF. V gene TRBV4-1 combines with J gene TRBJ2-7, with 8 bases identical to TRBD2. J gave up 2 bases and V 1 base, and 4 bases lay outside the gene matches. The CDR3 has 15 residues. Germline CDR1 and CDR2: MGHRA and YSYEKL.

This chain connects TRBV5-1 to TRBJ2-2; tentatively, D is TRBD2 (5 bases). The CDR3 extends over 15 amino acids. Trimming cost V 4 bases and J 1 base, with 11 bases left between them. The germline gives CDR1 SGHRS, CDR2 YFSETQ. The CDR3: CASSRLAENTGELFF. The CDR3 nucleotides read TGCGCCAGCAGCCGTCTAGCAGAGAACACCGGGGAGCTGTTTTTT.

The chain is built from TRBV19 and TRBJ2-3, with 14 bases identical to TRBD2. After removal of 6 bases from V and 5 bases from J, the junction contained 4 bases not matched to a gene. The CDR3 is made up of 15 amino acids. The germline V gene has CDR1 LNHDA and CDR2 SQIVND (reference sequence). CDR3 bases: TGTGCCAGTAGGAGACTAGCGGGGGGGCAAGATACGCAGTATTTT. Its protein product is CASRRLAGGQDTQYF.

This sequence joins TRBV7-3 and TRBJ2-5; the match to TRBD2 covers 8 bases. Germline lookup yields CDR1 SGHTA and CDR2 FQGTGA. The CDR3 has 14 residues. The trim removed 2 bases at V and 3 bases at J, leaving 2 bases unmatched. CDR3 bases: TGTGCCAGCAGCTTAGGAGCGGGGGAAGAGACCCAGTACTTC. Protein product: CASSLGAGEETQYF.

V and J are TRBV10-3 and TRBJ1-6; D not resolved. Between the trimmed V and J ends, which lost 0 bases and 10 bases, there was a span of 7 bases. CDR3 length: 13 residues. The germline CDR1 and CDR2 sequences are ENHRY and SYGVKD. The CDR3 DNA reads TGTGCCATCAGTGAGTCAGGAGCATCACCCCTCCACTTT. Residues: CAISESGASPLHF.

The chain employs TRBV6-6 and TRBJ1-1; D unclear. This CDR3 contains 15 residues. From germline, CDR1 is MNHNY and CDR2 SVGAGI (reference sequence). Trimming shortened V by 0 bases and J by 0 bases, and 8 bases separated the two germline ends. As DNA, the CDR3 is TGTGCCAGCAGTTACTCACACAGCATGAACACTGAAGCTTTCTTT. This encodes CASSYSHSMNTEAFF.

This clone appeared a single time. This chain connects TRBV6-5 to TRBJ2-1; TRBD2 might be the D (6 bases). The CDR3 runs to 14 residues. The V end was cut by 7 bases, the J end by 0 bases, with 10 bases between. CDR1 is MNHEY and CDR2 is SVGAGI in the germline V gene. The CDR3 coding sequence is TGTGCCAGCACACGGGGGTACTCCTACAATGAGCAGTTCTTC. As protein: CASTRGYSYNEQFF.

The J gene is TRBJ2-1, the V gene TRBV3-1 (or the pseudogene TRBV3-2), with 12 positions matching TRBD2. J was trimmed by 4 bases and V by 4 bases; bases with no gene match: 17. This CDR3 has 20 amino acids. Per the germline V gene, CDR1 is LGHDT and CDR2 is YNNKEL (reference sequence). Written as DNA, the CDR3 is TGTGCCAGCAGCCCGCTAACGACGCCTCTAGCGGGGGGGGGTTACAATGAGCAGTTCTTC. This gives the protein CASSPLTTPLAGGGYNEQFF.

V usage is TRBV4-2 and J usage is TRBJ2-3, with 7 nucleotides matching TRBD2. This CDR3 comprises 15 residues. J was trimmed by 4 bases and V by 4 bases; bases with no gene match: 8. Germline V gene data show CDR1 as LGHNA and CDR2 as YNFKEQ. The CDR3 bases are TGTGCCAGCAGCCCCACTAGCGTCGGAGCAGATACGCAGTATTTT. Encoded protein: CASSPTSVGADTQYF.

With regard to this clone: The same CDR3 is also encoded by other DNA sequences in this sample. The chain joins TRBV9 to TRBJ2-7; TRBD2 is a possible D gene (6 bases). CDR3 length: 13 residues. With 2 bases removed from V and 2 bases from J, the gap between germline ends came to 8 bases. The germline V gene has CDR1 SGDLS and CDR2 YYNGEE. Here the CDR3 DNA reads TGTGCCAGCAGCGTCGGGACTGCCTACGAGCAGTACTTC. Translated, it gives CASSVGTAYEQYF.

This chain's CDR3 is CASSYEAEMNTEAFF. In DNA, the CDR3 is TGTGCCAGCAGTTACGAGGCGGAAATGAACACTGAAGCTTTCTTT. The chain links TRBV6-5 to TRBJ1-1; D remains unclear. V dropped 2 bases and J dropped 0 bases, with 10 bases sitting between them. The CDR3 consists of 15 residues. Germline-derived CDR1 and CDR2 are MNHEY and SVGAGI.

This clone was observed a handful of times. The sample contains more than one DNA sequence encoding this CDR3. The rearrangement links TRBV9 to TRBJ1-6, with 9 bases identical to TRBD1. The germline CDR1 and CDR2 sequences are SGDLS and YYNGEE. Trimming at V came to 0 bases and at J to 7 bases, leaving 2 bases not matched to a gene. This CDR3 has 15 residues. The CDR3 here is CASSVVDRGNSPLHF. CDR3 nucleotides: TGTGCCAGCAGCGTAGTGGACAGGGGAAATTCACCCCTCCACTTT.

The rearrangement links TRBV9 to TRBJ1-3; TRBD1 is a possible D gene (6 bases). Germline V gene sequence: CDR1 SGDLS, CDR2 YYNGEE. The CDR3 has 19 amino acids. V lost 0 bases to trimming and J lost 5 bases, with 24 bases between them. This CDR3 reads CASSVARMPDGGTRNTIYF. Here the CDR3 DNA reads TGTGCCAGCAGCGTAGCGCGGATGCCCGATGGGGGCACGAGAAACACCATATATTTT.

J is TRBJ1-4 and V is TRBV27; perhaps TRBD1 as D (6 bases). This CDR3 contains 14 residues. Looked up from germline, CDR1 is MNHEY and CDR2 is SMNVEV (reference sequence). V gave up 4 bases and J gave up 11 bases, with 17 bases separating them. CDR3 amino acids: CASSSNRDPGKLFF. The CDR3 DNA sequence: TGTGCCAGCAGTTCGAACAGGGACCCGGGGAAACTGTTTTTT.

The chain has TRBV5-1 and TRBJ1-6; tentative D call: TRBD1 (5 bases). In germline, CDR1 is SGHRS, CDR2 YFSETQ. This CDR3 has 16 residues. Trimming removed 0 bases from V and 1 base from J, with 8 bases in between. CDR3 DNA sequence: TGCGCCAGCAGCTTGGAGGGGATGTCCTATAATTCACCCCTCCACTTT. Amino acids: CASSLEGMSYNSPLHF.